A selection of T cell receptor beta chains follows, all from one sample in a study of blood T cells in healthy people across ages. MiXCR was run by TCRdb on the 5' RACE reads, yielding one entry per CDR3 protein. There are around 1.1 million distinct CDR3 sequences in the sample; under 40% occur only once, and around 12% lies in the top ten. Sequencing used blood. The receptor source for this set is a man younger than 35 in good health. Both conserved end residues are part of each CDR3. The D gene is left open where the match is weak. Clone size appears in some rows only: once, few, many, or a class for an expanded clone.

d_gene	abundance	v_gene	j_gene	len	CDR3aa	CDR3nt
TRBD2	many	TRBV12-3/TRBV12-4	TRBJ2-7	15	CASRLTGGPYNEQYF	TGTGCCAGCAGATTAACGGGGGGTCCCTACAATGAGCAGTACTTC
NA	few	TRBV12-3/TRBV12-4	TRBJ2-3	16	CASSLTRRGATDTQYF	TGTGCCAGCAGTTTGACACGGCGTGGGGCCACAGATACGCAGTATTTT
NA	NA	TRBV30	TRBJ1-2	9	CAWREGYTF	TGTGCCTGGAGGGAGGGCTACACCTTC
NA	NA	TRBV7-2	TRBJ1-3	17	CASSLGVLGGSGNTIYF	TGTGCCAGCAGCTTAGGTGTTTTGGGAGGATCTGGAAACACCATATATTTT
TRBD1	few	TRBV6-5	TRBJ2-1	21	CASSYSNFLDRDPQSYNEQFF	TGTGCCAGCAGTTACTCGAATTTCTTGGACAGGGACCCTCAATCCTACAATGAGCAGTTCTTC
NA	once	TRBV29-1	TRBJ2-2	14	CSVDGGLEIGELFF	TGCAGCGTTGATGGGGGGTTAGAGATCGGGGAGCTGTTTTTT
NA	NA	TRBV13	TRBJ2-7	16	CASSLIGSSSYNEQYF	TGTGCCAGCAGCTTAATCGGGTCGAGCTCCTACAATGAGCAGTACTTC
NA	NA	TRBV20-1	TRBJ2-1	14	CSARGSGWYNEQFF	TGCAGTGCTAGAGGGTCAGGGTGGTACAATGAGCAGTTCTTC
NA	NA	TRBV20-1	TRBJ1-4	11	CSARAPEKLFF	TGCAGTGCTCGGGCCCCTGAAAAACTGTTTTTT
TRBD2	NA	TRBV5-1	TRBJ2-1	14	CASSFTGDYTEQFF	TGCGCCAGCAGCTTTACCGGGGACTACACTGAGCAGTTCTTC
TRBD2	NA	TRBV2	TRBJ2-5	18	CASSELASGGMVQETQYF	TGTGCCAGCAGTGAACTGGCTAGCGGGGGGATGGTCCAAGAGACCCAGTACTTC
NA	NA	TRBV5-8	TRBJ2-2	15	CASSLTEWYTGELFF	TGTGCCAGCAGCTTGACGGAATGGTACACCGGGGAGCTGTTTTTT
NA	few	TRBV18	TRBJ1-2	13	CASSPPSRDGYTF	TGTGCCAGCTCACCACCGTCCCGAGATGGCTACACCTTC
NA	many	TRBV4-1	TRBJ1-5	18	CASSQDVPANRESKPQHF	TGCGCCAGCAGCCAAGATGTTCCGGCGAACAGAGAAAGTAAGCCCCAGCATTTT
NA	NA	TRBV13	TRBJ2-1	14	CASSSGVQYNEQFF	TGTGCCAGCAGCTCAGGGGTCCAATACAATGAGCAGTTCTTC
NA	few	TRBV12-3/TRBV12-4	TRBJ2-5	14	CASSLTLGQETQYF	TGTGCCAGCAGCCTGACTTTAGGGCAAGAGACCCAGTACTTC
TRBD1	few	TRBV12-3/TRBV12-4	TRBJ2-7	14	CASRKNRGGYEQYF	TGTGCCAGCAGAAAGAACAGGGGTGGGTACGAGCAGTACTTC
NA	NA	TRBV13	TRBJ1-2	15	CASSLFASANYGYTF	TGTGCCAGCAGCTTATTCGCGTCAGCTAACTATGGCTACACCTTC
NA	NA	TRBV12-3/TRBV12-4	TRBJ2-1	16	CASRPMGGGPYNEQFF	TGTGCCAGCAGACCCATGGGGGGGGGCCCCTACAATGAGCAGTTCTTC
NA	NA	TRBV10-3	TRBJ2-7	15	CAISRTGPGDNEQYF	TGTGCCATCAGTCGGACTGGCCCTGGGGACAATGAGCAGTACTTC
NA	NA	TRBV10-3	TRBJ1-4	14	CAISDNREEEKLFF	TGTGCCATCAGCGATAACCGGGAAGAAGAAAAACTGTTTTTT
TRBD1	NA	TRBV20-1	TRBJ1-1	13	CSASDRAYAEAFF	TGCAGTGCTAGTGACAGGGCTTACGCTGAAGCTTTCTTT
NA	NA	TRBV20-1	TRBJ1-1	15	CSARVPNWVNTEAFF	TGCAGTGCTAGAGTCCCAAATTGGGTGAACACTGAAGCTTTCTTT
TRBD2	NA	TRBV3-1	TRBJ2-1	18	CASRRGLAGLSSYNEQFF	TGTGCCAGCAGACGCGGACTAGCGGGGTTGAGCTCCTACAATGAGCAGTTCTTC
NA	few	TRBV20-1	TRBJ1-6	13	CSASPGDNSPLHF	TGCAGTGCTAGTCCTGGGGACAATTCACCCCTCCACTTT
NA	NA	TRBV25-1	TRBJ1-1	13	CASSDIPNTEAFF	TGTGCCAGCAGTGATATCCCGAACACTGAAGCTTTCTTT
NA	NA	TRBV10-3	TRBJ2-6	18	CAITPQGVASSGANVLTF	TGTGCCATCACCCCACAAGGGGTGGCCAGCTCTGGGGCCAACGTCCTGACTTTC
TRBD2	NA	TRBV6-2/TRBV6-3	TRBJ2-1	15	CASSNSGGAVNEQFF	TGTGCCAGCAGTAACAGCGGGGGGGCCGTAAATGAGCAGTTCTTC
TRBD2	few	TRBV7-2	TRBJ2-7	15	CASSLRLAGSYEQYF	TGTGCCAGCAGCTTGCGACTAGCGGGGTCCTACGAGCAGTACTTC
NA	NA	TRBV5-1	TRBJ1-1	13	CASSLGPDSEAFF	TGCGCCAGCAGCTTGGGCCCGGACAGTGAAGCTTTCTTT
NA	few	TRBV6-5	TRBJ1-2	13	CASRLGLLDGYTF	TGTGCCAGCCGGTTAGGGTTGTTGGATGGCTACACCTTC
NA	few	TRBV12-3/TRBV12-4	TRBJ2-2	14	CASSPTQGPGELFF	TGTGCCAGCAGCCCCACCCAGGGTCCCGGGGAGCTGTTTTTT
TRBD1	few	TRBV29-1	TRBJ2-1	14	CSVDVRTGGGEQFF	TGCAGCGTCGACGTCCGGACAGGGGGCGGTGAGCAGTTCTTC
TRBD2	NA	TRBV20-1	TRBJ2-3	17	CSARGEGTSWGSDTQYF	TGCAGTGCTAGGGGGGAAGGGACTAGCTGGGGGTCAGATACGCAGTATTTT
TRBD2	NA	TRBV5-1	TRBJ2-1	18	CASSSRWTSGGKLYEQFF	TGCGCCAGCAGCTCACGCTGGACTAGCGGGGGAAAATTGTATGAGCAGTTCTTC
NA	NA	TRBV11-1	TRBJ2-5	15	CASSLSTGTQEAQYF	TGTGCCAGCAGCTTATCGACGGGAACACAAGAGGCCCAGTACTTC
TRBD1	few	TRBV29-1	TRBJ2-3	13	CSAGQGAMDTQYF	TGCAGCGCCGGACAGGGGGCTATGGATACGCAGTATTTT
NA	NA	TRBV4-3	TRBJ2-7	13	CASSQDGDYEQYF	TGCGCCAGCAGCCAAGATGGGGACTACGAGCAGTACTTC
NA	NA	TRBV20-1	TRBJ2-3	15	CSARGETAGVDTQYF	TGCAGTGCTAGAGGGGAGACGGCTGGGGTAGATACGCAGTATTTT
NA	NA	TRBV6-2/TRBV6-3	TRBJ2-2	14	CASSYSGPPGELFF	TGTGCCAGCAGTTACTCGGGCCCCCCCGGGGAGCTGTTTTTT
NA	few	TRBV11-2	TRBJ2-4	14	CASQHGTAKNIQYF	TGTGCCAGCCAGCATGGGACAGCCAAAAACATTCAGTACTTC
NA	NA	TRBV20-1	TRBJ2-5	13	CSASRTSQETQYF	TGCAGTGCTTCGAGGACATCCCAAGAGACCCAGTACTTC
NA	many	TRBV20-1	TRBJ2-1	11	CSARGPYEQFF	TGCAGTGCTAGGGGGCCTTATGAGCAGTTCTTC
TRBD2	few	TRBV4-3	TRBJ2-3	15	CASSQVGGRSDTQYF	TGCGCCAGCAGCCAAGTCGGGGGGAGGTCAGATACGCAGTATTTT
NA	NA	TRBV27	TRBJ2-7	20	CASSVEATDSLPGADNEQYF	TGTGCCAGCAGTGTGGAAGCGACAGACTCTCTACCGGGCGCCGACAATGAGCAGTACTTC
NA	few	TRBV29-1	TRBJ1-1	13	CSVALGGGTEAFF	TGCAGCGTTGCACTGGGAGGAGGCACTGAAGCTTTCTTT
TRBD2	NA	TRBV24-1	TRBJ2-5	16	CATSDISGGAGNEQYF	TGTGCCACCAGTGATATAAGCGGGGGGGCTGGGAATGAGCAGTACTTC
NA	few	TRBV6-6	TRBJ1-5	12	CASSYSTKPQHF	TGTGCCAGCAGTTACTCGACGAAGCCCCAGCATTTT
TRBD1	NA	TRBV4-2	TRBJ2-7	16	CASSQEDGTGRYEQYF	TGTGCCAGCAGCCAAGAAGACGGGACAGGGAGGTACGAGCAGTACTTC
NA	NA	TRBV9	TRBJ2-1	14	CASGAPWNTNEQFF	TGTGCCAGCGGAGCTCCCTGGAACACCAATGAGCAGTTCTTC
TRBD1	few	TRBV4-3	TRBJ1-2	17	CASSQDGQGRPNYGYTF	TGCGCCAGCAGCCAAGACGGACAGGGGAGACCTAACTATGGCTACACCTTC
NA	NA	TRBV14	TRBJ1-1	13	CAGSQDQNTEAFF	TGTGCCGGCAGCCAAGATCAGAACACTGAAGCTTTCTTT
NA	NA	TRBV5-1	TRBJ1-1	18	CASSLATMSRTMNTEAFF	TGCGCCAGCAGCTTGGCCACGATGTCCCGGACAATGAACACTGAAGCTTTCTTT